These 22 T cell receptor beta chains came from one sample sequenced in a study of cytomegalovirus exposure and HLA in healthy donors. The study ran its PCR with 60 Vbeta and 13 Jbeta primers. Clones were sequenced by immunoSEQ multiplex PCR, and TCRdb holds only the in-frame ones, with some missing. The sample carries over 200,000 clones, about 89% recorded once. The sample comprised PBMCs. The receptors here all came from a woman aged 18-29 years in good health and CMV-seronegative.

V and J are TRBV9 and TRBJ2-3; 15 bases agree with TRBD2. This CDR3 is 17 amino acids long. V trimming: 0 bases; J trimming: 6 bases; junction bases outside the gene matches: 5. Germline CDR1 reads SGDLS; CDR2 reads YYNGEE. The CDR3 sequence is CASSVARTSGGADTQYF. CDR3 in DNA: TGTGCCAGCAGCGTAGCGAGGACTAGCGGGGGGGCTGATACGCAGTATTTT. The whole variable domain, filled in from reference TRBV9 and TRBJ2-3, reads DSGVTQTPKHLITATGQRVTLRCSPRSGDLSVYWYQQSLDQGLQFLIQYYNGEERAKGNILERFSAQQFPDLHSELNLSSLELGDSALYFCASSVARTSGGADTQYFGPGTRLTVL.

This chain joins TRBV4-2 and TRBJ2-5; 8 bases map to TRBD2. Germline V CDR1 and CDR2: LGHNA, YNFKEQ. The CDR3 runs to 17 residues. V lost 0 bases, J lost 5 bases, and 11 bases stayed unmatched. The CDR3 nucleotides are TGTGCCAGCAGCCAAGATATAGCCCGGGGGGGCCGGGAGACCCAGTACTTC. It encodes CASSQDIARGGRETQYF.

The CDR3 DNA reads TGTGCCAGCAGCTTAGGACTAGCGGGAGCTGATACGCAGTATTTT. Translating gives CASSLGLAGADTQYF. The chain recombines TRBV7-9 with TRBJ2-3, with 12 bases matching TRBD2. Losses at the gene ends were 1 base for V and 6 bases for J; bases not matched to a gene: 2. CDR1 SEHNR and CDR2 FQNEAQ come from the germline V gene (reference sequence). The CDR3 runs 15 residues.

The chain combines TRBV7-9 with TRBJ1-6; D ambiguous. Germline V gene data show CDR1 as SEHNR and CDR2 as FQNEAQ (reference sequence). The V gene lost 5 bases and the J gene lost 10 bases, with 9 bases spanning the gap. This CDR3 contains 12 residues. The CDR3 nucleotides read TGTGCCAGCAGCCCGCGTGAATCACCCCTCCACTTT. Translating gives CASSPRESPLHF.

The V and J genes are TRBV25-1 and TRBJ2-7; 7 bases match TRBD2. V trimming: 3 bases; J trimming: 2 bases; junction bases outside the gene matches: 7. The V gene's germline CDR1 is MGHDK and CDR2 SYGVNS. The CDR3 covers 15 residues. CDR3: CASSDSGILTYEQYF. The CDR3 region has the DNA TGTGCCAGCAGTGACAGCGGGATTCTAACCTACGAGCAGTACTTC.

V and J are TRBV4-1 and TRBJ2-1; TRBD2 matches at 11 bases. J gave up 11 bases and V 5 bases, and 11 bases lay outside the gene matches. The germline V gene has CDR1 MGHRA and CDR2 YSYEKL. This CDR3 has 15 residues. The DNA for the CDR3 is TGCGCCAGCAGCTTGGGCGTAGCGGGGGGGGCACAGCAGTTCTTC. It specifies CASSLGVAGGAQQFF.

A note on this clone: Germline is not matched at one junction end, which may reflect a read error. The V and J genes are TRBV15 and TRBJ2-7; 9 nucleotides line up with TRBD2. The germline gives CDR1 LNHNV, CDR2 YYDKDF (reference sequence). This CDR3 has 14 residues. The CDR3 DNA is TGTGCGACCAGTAGCGTAGCGGGAGCCTGCGAGCAGTACTTC. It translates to CATSSVAGACEQYF.

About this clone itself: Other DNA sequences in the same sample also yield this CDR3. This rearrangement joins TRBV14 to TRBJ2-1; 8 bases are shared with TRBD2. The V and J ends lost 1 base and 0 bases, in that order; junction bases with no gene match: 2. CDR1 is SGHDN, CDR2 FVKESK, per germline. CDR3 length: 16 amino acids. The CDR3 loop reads CASSQVSGSSYNEQFF. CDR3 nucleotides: TGTGCCAGCAGCCAAGTCAGCGGGAGCTCCTACAATGAGCAGTTCTTC.

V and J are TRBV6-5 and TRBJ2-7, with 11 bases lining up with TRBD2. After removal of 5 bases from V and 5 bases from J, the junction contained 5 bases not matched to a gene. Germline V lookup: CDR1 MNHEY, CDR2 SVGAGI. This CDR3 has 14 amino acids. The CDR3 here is CASSELAGVDEQYF. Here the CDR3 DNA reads TGTGCCAGCAGTGAACTAGCGGGGGTCGACGAGCAGTACTTC.

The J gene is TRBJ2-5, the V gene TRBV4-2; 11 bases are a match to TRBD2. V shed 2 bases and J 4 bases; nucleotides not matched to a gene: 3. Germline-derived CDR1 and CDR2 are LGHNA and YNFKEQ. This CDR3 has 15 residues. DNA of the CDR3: TGTGCCAGCAGCCAACTAGCGGGAGGCGTAGAGACCCAGTACTTC. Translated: CASSQLAGGVETQYF.

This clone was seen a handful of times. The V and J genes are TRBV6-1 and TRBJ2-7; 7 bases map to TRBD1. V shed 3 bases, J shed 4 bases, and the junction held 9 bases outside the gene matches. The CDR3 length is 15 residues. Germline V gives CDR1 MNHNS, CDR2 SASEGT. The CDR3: CASSDPTGPLYEQYF. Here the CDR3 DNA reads TGTGCCAGCAGTGACCCGACAGGGCCCCTGTACGAGCAGTACTTC.

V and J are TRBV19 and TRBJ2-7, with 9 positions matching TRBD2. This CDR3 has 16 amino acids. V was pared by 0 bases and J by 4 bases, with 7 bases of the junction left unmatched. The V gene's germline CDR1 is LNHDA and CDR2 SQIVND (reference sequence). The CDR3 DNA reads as TGTGCCAGTAGTATAGACCAAGGACTAGCGACATACGAGCAGTACTTC. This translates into CASSIDQGLATYEQYF.

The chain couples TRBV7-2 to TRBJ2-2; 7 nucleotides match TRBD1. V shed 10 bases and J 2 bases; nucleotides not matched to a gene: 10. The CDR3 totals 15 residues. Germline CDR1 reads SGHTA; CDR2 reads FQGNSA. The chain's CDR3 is CAKRDRAENTGELFF. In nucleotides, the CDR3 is TGTGCCAAAAGAGACAGGGCCGAAAACACCGGGGAGCTGTTTTTT.

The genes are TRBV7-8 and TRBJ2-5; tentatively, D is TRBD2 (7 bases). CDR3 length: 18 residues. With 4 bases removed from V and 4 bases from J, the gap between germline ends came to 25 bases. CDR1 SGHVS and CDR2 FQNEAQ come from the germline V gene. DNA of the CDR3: TGTGCCAGCAGCTCAAAGGGGGGTATAGCGGGTGCGCGAGAGACCCAGTACTTC. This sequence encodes CASSSKGGIAGARETQYF.

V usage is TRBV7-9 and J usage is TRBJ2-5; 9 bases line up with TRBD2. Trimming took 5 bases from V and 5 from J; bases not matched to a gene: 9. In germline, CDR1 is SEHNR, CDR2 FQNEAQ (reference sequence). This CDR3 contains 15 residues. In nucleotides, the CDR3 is TGTGCCAGCAGCCCGGGACTAGCTTACTCTGAGACCCAGTACTTC. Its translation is CASSPGLAYSETQYF.

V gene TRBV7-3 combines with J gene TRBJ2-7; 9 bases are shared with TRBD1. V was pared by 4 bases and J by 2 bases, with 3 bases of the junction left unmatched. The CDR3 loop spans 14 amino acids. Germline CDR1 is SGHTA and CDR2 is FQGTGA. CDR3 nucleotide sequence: TGTGCCAGCAGCTCACAGGGGGCGCCCTACGAGCAGTACTTC. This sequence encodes CASSSQGAPYEQYF.

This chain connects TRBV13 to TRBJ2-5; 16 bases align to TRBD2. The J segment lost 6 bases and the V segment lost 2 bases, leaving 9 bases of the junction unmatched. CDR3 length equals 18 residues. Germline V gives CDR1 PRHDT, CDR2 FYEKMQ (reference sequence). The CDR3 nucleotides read TGTGCCAGCAGCTTAATGGGACTAGCGGGAGGGCTTTCTCAGACCCAGTACTTC. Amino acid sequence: CASSLMGLAGGLSQTQYF.

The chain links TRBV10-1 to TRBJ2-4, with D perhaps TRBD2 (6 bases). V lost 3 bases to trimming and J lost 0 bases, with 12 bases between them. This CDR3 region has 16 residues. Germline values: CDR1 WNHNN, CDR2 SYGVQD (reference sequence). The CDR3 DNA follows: TGCGCCAGCAGTGATTGGCGGGGCCTAGCCAAAAACATTCAGTACTTC. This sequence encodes CASSDWRGLAKNIQYF.

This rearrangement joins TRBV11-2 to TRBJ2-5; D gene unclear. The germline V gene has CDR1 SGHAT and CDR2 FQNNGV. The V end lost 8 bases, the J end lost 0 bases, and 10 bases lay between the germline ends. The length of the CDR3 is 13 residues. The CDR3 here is CASVEENQETQYF. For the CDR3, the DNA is TGTGCCAGCGTAGAAGAAAACCAAGAGACCCAGTACTTC.

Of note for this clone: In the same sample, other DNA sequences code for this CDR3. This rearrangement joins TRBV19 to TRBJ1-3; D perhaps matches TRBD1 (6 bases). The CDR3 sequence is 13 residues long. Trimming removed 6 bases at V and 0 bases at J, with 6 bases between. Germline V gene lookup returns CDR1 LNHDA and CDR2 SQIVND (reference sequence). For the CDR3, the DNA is TGTGCCAGTAGACAGGGCTCTGGAAACACCATATATTTT. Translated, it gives CASRQGSGNTIYF.

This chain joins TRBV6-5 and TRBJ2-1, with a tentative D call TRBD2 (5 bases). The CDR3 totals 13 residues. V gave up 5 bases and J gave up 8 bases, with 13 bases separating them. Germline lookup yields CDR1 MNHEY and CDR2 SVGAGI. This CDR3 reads CASSPKGVYEQFF. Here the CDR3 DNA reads TGTGCCAGCAGTCCCAAGGGAGTCTATGAGCAGTTCTTC.

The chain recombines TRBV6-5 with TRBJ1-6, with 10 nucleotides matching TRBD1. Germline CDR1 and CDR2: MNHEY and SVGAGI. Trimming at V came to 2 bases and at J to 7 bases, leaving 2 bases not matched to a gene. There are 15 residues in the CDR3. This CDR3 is CASSYRGQGNSPLHF. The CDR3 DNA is TGTGCCAGCAGTTACAGGGGACAGGGGAATTCACCCCTCCACTTT.